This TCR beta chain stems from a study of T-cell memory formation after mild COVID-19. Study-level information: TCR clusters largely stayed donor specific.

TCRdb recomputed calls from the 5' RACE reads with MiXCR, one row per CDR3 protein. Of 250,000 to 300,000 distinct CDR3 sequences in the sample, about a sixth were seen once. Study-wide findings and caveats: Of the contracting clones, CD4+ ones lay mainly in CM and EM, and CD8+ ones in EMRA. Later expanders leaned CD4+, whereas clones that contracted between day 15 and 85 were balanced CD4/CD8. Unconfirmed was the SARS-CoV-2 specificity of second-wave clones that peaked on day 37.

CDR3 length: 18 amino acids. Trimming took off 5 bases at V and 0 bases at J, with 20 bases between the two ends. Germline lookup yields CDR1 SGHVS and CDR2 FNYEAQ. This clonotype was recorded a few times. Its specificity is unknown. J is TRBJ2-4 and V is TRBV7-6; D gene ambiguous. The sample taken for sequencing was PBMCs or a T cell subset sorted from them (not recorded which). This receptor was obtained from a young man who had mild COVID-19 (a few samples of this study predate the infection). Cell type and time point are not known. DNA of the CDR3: TGTGCCAGCAGCCCAGAGTCCCCGGGCTCTATAGCCAAAAACATTCAGTACTTC. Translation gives CASSPESPGSIAKNIQYF.